The sequence of this T cell receptor (beta chain) was determined in a study of T cells expressing NK-cell markers. Study summary: HCMV serostatus: seven of eight sequenced donors positive, one negative. Points from the study as a whole: Where several donors were concerned, these clonotypes also led the CD3+CD56-NKG2C+ fraction. It was still unclear whether expanded NKG2C+ T cell clones were HCMV specific.

A word on this clonotype: Its target is unknown.

Germline CDR1 and CDR2: DFQATT and SNEGSKA (reference sequence). CDR3 length equals 14 residues. TCR beta cDNA was made by 5'RACE template switching with UMIs. TCRdb derives one entry per CDR3 protein from the 5' RACE reads, leaving out DNA. This sample's table reports 300,000 to 500,000 distinct CDR3 sequences. Source material: blood T cells: a sorted CD56 or NKG2C T cell subset, CD4+ or CD8+ T cells, or bulk PBMC T cells (not recorded which). This chain links TRBV20-1 with TRBJ1-2; the TCRdb call, TRBD1, lacks DNA for checking. The clonotype originates from a woman aged 45-59 years in good health. The CDR3 protein is CSAREGEFNYGYTF.